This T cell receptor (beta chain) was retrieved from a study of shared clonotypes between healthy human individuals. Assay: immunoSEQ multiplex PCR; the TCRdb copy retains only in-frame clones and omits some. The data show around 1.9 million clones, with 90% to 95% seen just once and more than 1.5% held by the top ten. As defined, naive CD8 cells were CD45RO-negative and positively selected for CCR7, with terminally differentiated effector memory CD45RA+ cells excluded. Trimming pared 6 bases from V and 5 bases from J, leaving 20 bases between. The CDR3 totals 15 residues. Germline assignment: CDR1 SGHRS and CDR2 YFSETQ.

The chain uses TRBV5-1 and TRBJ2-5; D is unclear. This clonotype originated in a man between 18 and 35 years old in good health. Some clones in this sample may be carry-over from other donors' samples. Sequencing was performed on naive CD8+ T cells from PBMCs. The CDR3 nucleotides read TGCGCCAGCAAAATCCCGCCTGGCCCGACTGAGACCCAGTACTTC. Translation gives CASKIPPGPTETQYF.